This TCR beta chain was captured in a study of blood T cell repertoires in COVID-19. Study summary: COVID-19 samples from acute and convalescent phases originated in the United States, Italy and Spain. PBMCs, B-cell-depleted T cells, or T cells provided the cDNA or gDNA that made up the material.

Per the original data handling: For nucleated cells, counts were estimated from reference gene primer amplification. Profiling relied on immunoSEQ multiplex PCR, and the TCRdb table lists in-frame clones only, not all of them. That table furnishes V, J and clone size, whereas the DNA furnished D and trimming. The table has 180,000 or so clones, 70% to 90% seen once. The V and J ends lost 5 bases and 0 bases, in that order; junction bases with no gene match: 4. The CDR3 is 15 residues long. Germline CDR1 reads SGHVS; CDR2 reads FQNEAQ. Sequencing was done on a sample of peripheral blood. This chain joins TRBV7-8 and TRBJ2-7, with 10 bases aligning to TRBD2. The receptor comes from a woman under 40 with active or convalescent COVID-19. Here the CDR3 DNA reads TGTGCCAGCAGCAGAGGGACTAGCGACTCCTACGAGCAGTACTTC. Its protein product is CASSRGTSDSYEQYF. The whole variable domain, filled in from reference TRBV7-8 and TRBJ2-7, reads GAGVSQSPRYKVAKRGQDVALRCDPISGHVSLFWYQQALGQGPEFLTYFQNEAQLDKSGLPSDRFFAERPEGSVSTLKIQRTQQEDSAVYLCASSRGTSDSYEQYFGPGTRLTVT.